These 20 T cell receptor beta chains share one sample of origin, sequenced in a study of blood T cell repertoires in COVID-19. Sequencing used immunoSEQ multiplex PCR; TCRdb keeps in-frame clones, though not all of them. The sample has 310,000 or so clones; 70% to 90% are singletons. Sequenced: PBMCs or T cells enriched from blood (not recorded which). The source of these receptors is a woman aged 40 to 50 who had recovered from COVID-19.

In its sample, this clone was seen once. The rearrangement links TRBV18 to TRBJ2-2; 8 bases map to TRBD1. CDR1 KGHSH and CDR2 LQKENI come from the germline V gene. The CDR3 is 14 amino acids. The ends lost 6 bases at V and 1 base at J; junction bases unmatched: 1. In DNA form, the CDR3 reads TGTGCCAGCTCGGGGACAGGGAACACCGGGGAGCTGTTTTTT. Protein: CASSGTGNTGELFF.

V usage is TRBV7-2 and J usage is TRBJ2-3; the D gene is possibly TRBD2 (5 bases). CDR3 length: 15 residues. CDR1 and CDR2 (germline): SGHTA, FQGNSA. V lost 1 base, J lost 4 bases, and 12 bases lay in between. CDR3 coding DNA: TGTGCCAGCAGCTTAGTCGCTAGCCCCGCAGATACGCAGTATTTT. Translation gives CASSLVASPADTQYF.

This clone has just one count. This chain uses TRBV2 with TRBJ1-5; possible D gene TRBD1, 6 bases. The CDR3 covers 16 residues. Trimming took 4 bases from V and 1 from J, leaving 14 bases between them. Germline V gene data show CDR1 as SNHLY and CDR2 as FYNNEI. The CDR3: CASSVGGAESNQPQHF. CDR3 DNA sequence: TGTGCCAGCAGTGTTGGGGGCGCAGAAAGCAATCAGCCCCAGCATTTT.

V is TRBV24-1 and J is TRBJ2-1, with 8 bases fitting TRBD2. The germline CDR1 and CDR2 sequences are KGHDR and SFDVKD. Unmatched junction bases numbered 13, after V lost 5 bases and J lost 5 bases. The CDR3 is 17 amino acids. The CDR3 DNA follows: TGTGCCACCAGTGCCCGGCTGGGCGGGAGGATCGACAATGAGCAGTTCTTC. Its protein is CATSARLGGRIDNEQFF.

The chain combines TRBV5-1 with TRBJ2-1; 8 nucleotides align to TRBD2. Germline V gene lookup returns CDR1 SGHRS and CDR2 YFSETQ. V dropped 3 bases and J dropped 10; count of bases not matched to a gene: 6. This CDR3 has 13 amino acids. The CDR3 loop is CASSWESGGEQFF. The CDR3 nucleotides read TGCGCCAGCAGCTGGGAGAGCGGGGGAGAGCAGTTCTTC.

The CDR3 coding sequence is TGTGCCAGCACCACAGCGGGGGTGACCTACGAGCAGTACTTC. The encoded protein is CASTTAGVTYEQYF. This chain links TRBV11-2 with TRBJ2-7; 8 positions agree with TRBD2. V trimming: 7 bases; J trimming: 2 bases; junction bases outside the gene matches: 7. The germline V gene has CDR1 SGHAT and CDR2 FQNNGV. CDR3 size: 14 residues.

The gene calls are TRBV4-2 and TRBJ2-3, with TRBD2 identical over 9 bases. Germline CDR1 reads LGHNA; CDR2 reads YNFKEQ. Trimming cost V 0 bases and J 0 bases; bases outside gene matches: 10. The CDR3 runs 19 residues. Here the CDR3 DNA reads TGTGCCAGCAGCCAAGAATATAGCGGGAGTGCATCTAGCACAGATACGCAGTATTTT. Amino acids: CASSQEYSGSASSTDTQYF.

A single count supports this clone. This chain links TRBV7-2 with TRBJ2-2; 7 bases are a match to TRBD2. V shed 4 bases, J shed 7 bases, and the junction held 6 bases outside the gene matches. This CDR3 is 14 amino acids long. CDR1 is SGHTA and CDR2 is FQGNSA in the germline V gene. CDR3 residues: CASSWGTTSGELFF. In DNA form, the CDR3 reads TGTGCCAGCAGCTGGGGGACTACCAGCGGGGAGCTGTTTTTT.

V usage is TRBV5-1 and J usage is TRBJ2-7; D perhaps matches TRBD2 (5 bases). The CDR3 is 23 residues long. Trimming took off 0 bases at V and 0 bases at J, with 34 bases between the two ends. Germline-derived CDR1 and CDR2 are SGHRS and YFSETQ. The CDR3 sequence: CASSLAGSRPVPRTGFSSYEQYF. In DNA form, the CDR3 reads TGCGCCAGCAGCTTGGCCGGTTCGAGGCCGGTTCCTCGTACGGGATTCTCCTCCTACGAGCAGTACTTC.

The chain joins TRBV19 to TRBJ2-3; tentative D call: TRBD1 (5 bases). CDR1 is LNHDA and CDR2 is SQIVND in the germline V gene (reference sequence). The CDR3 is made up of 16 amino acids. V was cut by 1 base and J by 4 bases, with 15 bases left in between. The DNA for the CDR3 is TGTGCCAGTAGTATAGGGCCAGCGCCCAGGGCAGATACGCAGTATTTT. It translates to CASSIGPAPRADTQYF.

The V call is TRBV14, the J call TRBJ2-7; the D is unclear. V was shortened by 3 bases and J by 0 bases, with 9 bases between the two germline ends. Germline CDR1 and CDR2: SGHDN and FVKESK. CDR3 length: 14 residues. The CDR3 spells CASSQARSSYEQYF. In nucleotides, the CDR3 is TGTGCCAGCAGCCAGGCCCGGAGCTCCTACGAGCAGTACTTC.

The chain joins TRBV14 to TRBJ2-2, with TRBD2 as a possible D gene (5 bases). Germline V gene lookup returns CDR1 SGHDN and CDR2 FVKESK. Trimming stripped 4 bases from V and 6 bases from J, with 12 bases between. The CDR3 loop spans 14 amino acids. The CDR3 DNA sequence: TGTGCCAGCAGCCTTCGGACTTCGGCCGGGGAGCTGTTTTTT. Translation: CASSLRTSAGELFF. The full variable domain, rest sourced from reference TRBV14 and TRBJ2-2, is EAGVTQFPSHSVIEKGQTVTLRCDPISGHDNLYWYRRVMGKEIKFLLHFVKESKQDESGMPNNRFLAERTGGTYSTLKVQPAELEDSGVYFCASSLRTSAGELFFGEGSRLTVL.

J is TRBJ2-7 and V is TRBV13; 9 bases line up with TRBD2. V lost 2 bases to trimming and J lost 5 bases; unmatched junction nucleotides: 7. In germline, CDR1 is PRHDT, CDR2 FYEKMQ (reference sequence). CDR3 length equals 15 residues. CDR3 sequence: CASSLRAGGPHEQYF. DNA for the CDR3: TGTGCCAGCAGCTTAAGGGCGGGGGGGCCCCACGAGCAGTACTTC.

CDR3 loop: CASSVEGSGLEDEKLFF. For the CDR3, the DNA is TGTGCCAGCAGCGTAGAGGGGTCCGGGTTAGAGGATGAAAAACTGTTTTTT. V and J are TRBV9 and TRBJ1-4; D may be TRBD1 (5 bases). The CDR3 consists of 17 residues. Per the germline V gene, CDR1 is SGDLS and CDR2 is YYNGEE. Between the trimmed V and J ends, which lost 0 bases and 6 bases, there was a span of 18 bases.

The DNA of the CDR3 is TGTGCCAGCAGCTTTGGGACAGTTGAAGCTTTCTTT. It encodes CASSFGTVEAFF. The chain is built from TRBV5-4 and TRBJ1-1; 7 bases map to TRBD1. The junction had 2 bases not matched to a gene; V was cut back by 2 bases and J by 7 bases. The CDR3 is 12 residues long. The germline V gene has CDR1 SGHNT and CDR2 YYREEE (reference sequence).

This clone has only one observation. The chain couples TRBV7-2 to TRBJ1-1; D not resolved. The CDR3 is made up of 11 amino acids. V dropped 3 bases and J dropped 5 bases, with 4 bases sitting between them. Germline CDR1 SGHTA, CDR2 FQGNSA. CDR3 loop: CASSFATEAFF. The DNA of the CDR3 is TGTGCCAGCAGCTTCGCGACTGAAGCTTTCTTT.

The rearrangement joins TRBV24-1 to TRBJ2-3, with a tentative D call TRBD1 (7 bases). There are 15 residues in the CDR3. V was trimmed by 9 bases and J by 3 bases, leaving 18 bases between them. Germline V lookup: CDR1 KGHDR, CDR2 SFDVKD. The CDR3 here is CATGTRQGGTDTQYF. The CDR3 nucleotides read TGTGCCACCGGGACTCGACAGGGAGGTACAGATACGCAGTATTTT.

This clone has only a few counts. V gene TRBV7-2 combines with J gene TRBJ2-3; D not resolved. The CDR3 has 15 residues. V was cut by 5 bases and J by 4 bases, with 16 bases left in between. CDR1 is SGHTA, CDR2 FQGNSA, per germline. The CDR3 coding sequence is TGTGCCAGCAGCCCCCAACCCAGTCGGGCAGATACGCAGTATTTT. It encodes CASSPQPSRADTQYF.

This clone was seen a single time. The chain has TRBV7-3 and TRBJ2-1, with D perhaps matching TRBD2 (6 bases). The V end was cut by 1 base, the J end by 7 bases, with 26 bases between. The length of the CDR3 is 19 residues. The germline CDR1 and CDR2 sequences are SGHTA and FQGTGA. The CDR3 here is CASSLIAGPSPLGVNEQFF. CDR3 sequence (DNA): TGTGCCAGCAGCTTAATTGCGGGACCCTCACCTCTGGGTGTGAATGAGCAGTTCTTC.

CDR3 sequence: CASSVGTSGTIVEQFF. The CDR3 DNA reads TGTGCCAGCAGCGTAGGGACTAGCGGGACAATTGTTGAGCAGTTCTTC. The genes are TRBV9 and TRBJ2-1, with 12 nucleotides matching TRBD2. V dropped 0 bases and J dropped 9; count of bases not matched to a gene: 7. Germline lookup yields CDR1 SGDLS and CDR2 YYNGEE. CDR3 size: 16 residues.